This T cell receptor (beta chain) was identified in a study of blood T cell repertoires in COVID-19. Study-level background: COVID-19 samples, acute and convalescent, were from the United States, Italy and Spain. From T cells, B-cell-depleted T cells, or PBMCs came the material, which was cDNA or gDNA.

In the original analysis: How many nucleated cells were present was estimated from reference gene primer amplification. The table came from immunoSEQ multiplex PCR; TCRdb's copy has only in-frame clones and leaves some out. For V, J and clone size, that table is used; D and trimming come from the DNA. Among about 140,000 clones listed, 75% to 85% were seen once. V lost 3 bases and J 6 bases, leaving 5 bases between the germline ends. CDR3 size: 12 residues. Germline CDR1 is KGHSH and CDR2 is LQKENI. This sequence originates from a man aged 70 or older who had recovered from COVID-19. Sequenced material: peripheral blood. This chain connects TRBV18 to TRBJ1-4, with D hard to call. Here the CDR3 reads CASSPRDEKLFF. In DNA, the CDR3 is TGTGCCAGCTCACCGCGGGATGAAAAACTGTTTTTT.